The text below deals with one TCR beta chain. What it binds is not known. The sample originates from a study of T cells in Graves' hyperthyroidism and ophthalmopathy. Overall study findings and caveats: Most thyroid clonotypes expanded above 0.001 appeared in blood too. Median prediction lead before ophthalmopathy onset was 6.5 months with the model.

Authors of the study amplified TCR beta CDR3 regions from RNA transcripts. An initial round of RT-PCR targeting the TCR CDR3 relied on the HTBI primer set. TCRdb used MiXCR to reprocess the multiplex PCR reads, holding one entry per CDR3 protein. This table has under 400,000 distinct CDR3 sequences, 18% appearing once. The study left out patients who had uncontrolled infection, other autoimmune disease, pregnancy or lactation. Fresh 10 ml peripheral blood yielded PBMCs. Germline loops: CDR1 DFQATT, CDR2 SNEGSKA (reference sequence). This CDR3 is 12 amino acids long. Trimming took 5 bases from V and 8 from J, leaving 15 bases between them.

Sequencing input: blood. This clonotype was sampled from a woman in her forties with Graves' ophthalmopathy. This chain connects TRBV20-1 to TRBJ1-2, with D hard to call. CDR3 residues: CSAERPSEGYTF. DNA for the CDR3: TGCAGTGCTGAGCGACCTTCGGAAGGCTACACCTTC.